This T cell receptor beta chain came from a study of T cell responses to AZD1222 COVID-19 vaccine. Repertoires were generated with immunoSEQ multiplex PCR, while TCRdb's copy carries only in-frame clones and drops some. The table lists about 140,000 clones, just over 85% of them singletons. The sequenced sample was peripheral blood, obtained 28 days after the second AZD1222 dose. The TCR comes from an adult who received the AZD1222 COVID-19 vaccine.

The chain's CDR3 is CSVEGLAQGPQYF. The CDR3 region has the DNA TGCAGCGTTGAAGGACTAGCTCAGGGCCCCCAGTACTTC. The chain combines TRBV29-1 with TRBJ2-5; 7 nucleotides match TRBD2. The CDR3 is 13 amino acids. Germline V gene data show CDR1 as SQVTM and CDR2 as ANQGSEA. With V trimmed by 1 base and J by 9 bases, 8 bases remained unmatched.